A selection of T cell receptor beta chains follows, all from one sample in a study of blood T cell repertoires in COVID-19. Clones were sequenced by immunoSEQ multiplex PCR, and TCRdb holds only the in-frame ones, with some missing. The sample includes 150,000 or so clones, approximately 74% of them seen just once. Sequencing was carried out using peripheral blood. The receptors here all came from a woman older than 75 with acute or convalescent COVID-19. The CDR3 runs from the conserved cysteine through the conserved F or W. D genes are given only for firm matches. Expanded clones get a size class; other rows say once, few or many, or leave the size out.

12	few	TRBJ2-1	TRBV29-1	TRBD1	CSVEPGGNEQFF	TGCAGCGTTGAACCAGGGGGCAATGAGCAGTTCTTC
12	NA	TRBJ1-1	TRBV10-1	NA	CASSSTDIVLSF	TGCGCCAGCAGTTCTACGGACATCGTGTTGAGCTTT
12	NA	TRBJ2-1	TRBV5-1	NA	CASSLNENEQFF	TGCGCCAGCAGCTTGAACGAGAATGAGCAGTTCTTC
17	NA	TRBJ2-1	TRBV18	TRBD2	CASSPDSGTSGRNEQFF	TGTGCCAGCTCACCCGACTCCGGGACTAGCGGGAGGAATGAGCAGTTCTTC
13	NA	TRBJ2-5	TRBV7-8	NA	CASGLQLGGTQYF	TGTGCCAGCGGTCTCCAGTTAGGCGGGACCCAGTACTTC
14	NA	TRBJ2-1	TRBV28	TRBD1	CASSRTGGYNEQFF	TGTGCCAGCAGTCGGACAGGGGGCTACAATGAGCAGTTCTTC
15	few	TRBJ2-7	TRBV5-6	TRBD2	CASSAQTSARGKQYF	TGTGCCAGCAGCGCCCAGACTAGCGCCCGGGGGAAGCAGTACTTC
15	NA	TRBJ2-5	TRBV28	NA	CASNPDGGGQETQYF	TGTGCCAGCAATCCGGACGGGGGTGGCCAAGAGACCCAGTACTTC
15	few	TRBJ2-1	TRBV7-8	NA	CASSLETWAYNEQFF	TGTGCCAGCAGCTTAGAGACGTGGGCTTACAATGAGCAGTTCTTC
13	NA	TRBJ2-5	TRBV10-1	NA	CASSESGGETQYF	TGCGCCAGCAGTGAGTCCGGGGGAGAGACCCAGTACTTC
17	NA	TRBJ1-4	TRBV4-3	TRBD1	CASSQEVKGTGGQKLFF	TGCGCCAGCAGCCAAGAGGTTAAGGGGACAGGGGGTCAAAAACTGTTTTTT
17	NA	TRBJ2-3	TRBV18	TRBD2	CASSPVGSGVLPDTQYF	TGTGCCAGCTCACCTGTCGGCAGCGGGGTGCTGCCCGATACGCAGTATTTT
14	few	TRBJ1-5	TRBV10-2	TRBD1	CASSGTGGNQPQHF	TGCGCCAGCAGTGGGACAGGGGGCAATCAGCCCCAGCATTTT
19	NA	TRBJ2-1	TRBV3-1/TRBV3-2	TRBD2	CASSPQEGAPPSGSNEQFF	TGTGCCAGCAGCCCTCAAGAGGGGGCCCCTCCTAGCGGGAGTAATGAGCAGTTCTTC
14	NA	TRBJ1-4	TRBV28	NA	CASSFWRGNEKLFF	TGTGCCAGCAGTTTTTGGAGGGGTAATGAAAAACTGTTTTTT
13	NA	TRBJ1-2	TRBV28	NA	CASTSQGRGGYTF	TGTGCCAGCACCTCCCAAGGTCGGGGTGGCTACACCTTC
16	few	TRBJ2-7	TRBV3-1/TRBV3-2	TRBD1	CASSPPRGTGRYEQYF	TGTGCCAGCAGCCCACCCAGGGGGACGGGACGCTACGAGCAGTACTTC
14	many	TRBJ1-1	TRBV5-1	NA	CASSLGLMNTEAFF	TGCGCCAGCAGCTTGGGACTGATGAACACTGAAGCTTTCTTT
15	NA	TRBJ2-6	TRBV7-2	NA	CASSLFNSGANVLTF	TGTGCCAGCAGCTTATTCAACTCTGGGGCCAACGTCCTGACTTTC
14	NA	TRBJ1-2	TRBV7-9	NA	CASSLGTDNYGYTF	TGTGCCAGCAGCTTAGGGACAGATAACTATGGCTACACCTTC
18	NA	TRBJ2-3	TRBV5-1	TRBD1	CASRNPQTGPWGTDTQYF	TGCGCCAGCAGGAACCCACAGACAGGGCCCTGGGGCACAGATACGCAGTATTTT
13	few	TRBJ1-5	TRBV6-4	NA	CASSEEGGQPQHF	TGTGCCAGCAGTGAGGAGGGCGGCCAGCCCCAGCATTTT
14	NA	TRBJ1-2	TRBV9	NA	CASSVDNDYYGYTF	TGTGCCAGCAGCGTAGATAACGACTACTATGGCTACACCTTC
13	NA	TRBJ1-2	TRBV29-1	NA	CSVEIGPNYGYTF	TGCAGCGTGGAGATCGGCCCAAACTATGGCTACACCTTC
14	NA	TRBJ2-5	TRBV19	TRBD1	CASRQGAREETQYF	TGTGCCAGTAGACAGGGGGCTAGAGAAGAGACCCAGTACTTC
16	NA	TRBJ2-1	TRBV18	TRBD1	CASSSFGTGNYNEQFF	TGTGCCAGCTCATCCTTCGGGACAGGGAACTACAATGAGCAGTTCTTC
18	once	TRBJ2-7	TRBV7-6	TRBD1	CASSLGTGGQSQPHEQYF	TGTGCCAGCAGCCTAGGGACAGGGGGCCAATCGCAGCCCCACGAGCAGTACTTC
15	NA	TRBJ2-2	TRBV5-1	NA	CASSLRSANTGELFF	TGCGCCAGCAGCTTGAGATCAGCGAACACCGGGGAGCTGTTTTTT
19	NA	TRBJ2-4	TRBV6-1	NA	CASSEYGPGLGQVKNIQYF	TGTGCCAGCAGTGAATACGGTCCGGGGTTGGGTCAAGTCAAAAACATTCAGTACTTC
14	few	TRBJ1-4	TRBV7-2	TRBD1	CASSQDRGNEKLFF	TGTGCCAGCAGCCAGGACAGGGGGAATGAAAAACTGTTTTTT
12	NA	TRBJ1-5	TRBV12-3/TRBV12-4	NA	CASSLARQPQHF	TGTGCCAGCAGTTTAGCGCGCCAGCCCCAGCATTTT
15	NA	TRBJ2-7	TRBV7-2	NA	CASSLVGRGSYEQYF	TGTGCCAGCAGCTTAGTCGGCAGGGGCTCCTACGAGCAGTACTTC
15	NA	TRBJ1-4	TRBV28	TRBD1	CASSPLGTGNEKLFF	TGTGCCAGCAGTCCCTTAGGGACAGGGAATGAAAAACTGTTTTTT
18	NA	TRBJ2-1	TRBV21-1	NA	CASSKVARTSGAYNEQFF	TGTGCCAGCAGCAAAGTTGCCCGGACTAGCGGGGCCTACAATGAGCAGTTCTTC
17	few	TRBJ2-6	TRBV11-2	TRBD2	CASSLNSGGGKANVLTF	TGTGCCAGCAGCTTAAACTCCGGGGGGGGCAAAGCCAACGTCCTGACTTTC
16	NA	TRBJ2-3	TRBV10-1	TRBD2	CASSESVAGGTDTQYF	TGCGCCAGCAGTGAGTCGGTAGCGGGGGGCACAGATACGCAGTATTTT
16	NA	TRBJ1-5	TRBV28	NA	CASSLLRVYSNQPQHF	TGTGCCAGCAGTTTACTACGGGTATATAGCAATCAGCCCCAGCATTTT
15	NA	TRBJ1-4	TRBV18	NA	CASSPTRGGNEKLFF	TGTGCCAGCTCACCCACGCGGGGAGGAAATGAAAAACTGTTTTTT
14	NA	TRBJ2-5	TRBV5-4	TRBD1	CASSLGQGKETQYF	TGTGCCAGCAGCTTGGGACAGGGTAAAGAGACCCAGTACTTC
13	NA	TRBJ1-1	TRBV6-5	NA	CASSRVLNTEAFF	TGTGCCAGCAGCCGCGTACTGAACACTGAAGCTTTCTTT
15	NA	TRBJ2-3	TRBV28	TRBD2	CASSGLAGGPGTQYF	TGTGCCAGCAGTGGGCTAGCGGGAGGACCAGGTACGCAGTATTTT
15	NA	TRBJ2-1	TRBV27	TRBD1	CASSSPGQGANEQFF	TGTGCCAGCAGTTCCCCGGGACAGGGGGCAAATGAGCAGTTCTTC
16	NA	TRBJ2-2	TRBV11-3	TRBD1	CASSLRQGGDTGELFF	TGTGCCAGCAGCTTGCGACAGGGGGGCGACACCGGGGAGCTGTTTTTT
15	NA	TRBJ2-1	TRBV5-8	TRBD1	CASTLTGGTYNEQFF	TGTGCCAGCACCTTGACAGGGGGTACGTACAATGAGCAGTTCTTC
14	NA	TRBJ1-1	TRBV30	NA	CAWSVDSGGTEAFF	TGTGCCTGGAGTGTGGACAGCGGAGGCACTGAAGCTTTCTTT
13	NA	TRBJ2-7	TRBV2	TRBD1	CASRWTGTYEQYF	TGTGCCAGCCGTTGGACAGGGACCTACGAGCAGTACTTC
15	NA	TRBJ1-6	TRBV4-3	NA	CASSQEADSYSPLHF	TGCGCCAGCAGCCAAGAGGCTGACTCCTATTCACCCCTCCACTTT
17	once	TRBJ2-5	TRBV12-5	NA	CASGLVTGSLGGETQYF	TGTGCTAGTGGTTTGGTAACCGGCAGCTTAGGAGGGGAGACCCAGTACTTC
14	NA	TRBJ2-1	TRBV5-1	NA	CASSLTGGTNEQFF	TGCGCCAGCAGCTTGACCGGGGGAACCAATGAGCAGTTCTTC
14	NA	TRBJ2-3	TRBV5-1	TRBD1	CASKVAQGTDTQYF	TGCGCCAGCAAGGTGGCACAGGGGACAGATACGCAGTATTTT
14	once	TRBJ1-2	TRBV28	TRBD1	CASSLSGGYQGYTF	TGTGCCAGCAGTTTATCAGGGGGCTATCAAGGCTACACCTTC
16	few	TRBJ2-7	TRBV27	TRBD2	CASSLTKREGGYEQYF	TGTGCCAGCAGTTTAACGAAGCGGGAGGGGGGATACGAGCAGTACTTC
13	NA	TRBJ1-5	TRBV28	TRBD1	CASSRQGDKPQHF	TGTGCCAGCAGCAGACAGGGGGACAAGCCCCAGCATTTT
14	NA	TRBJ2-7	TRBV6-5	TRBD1	CASTLRGLVYEQYF	TGTGCCAGCACACTGAGGGGGCTGGTCTACGAGCAGTACTTC
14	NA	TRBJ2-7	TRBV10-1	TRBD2	CASSETSGRSEQYF	TGCGCCAGCAGCGAGACTAGCGGGAGGAGCGAGCAGTACTTC
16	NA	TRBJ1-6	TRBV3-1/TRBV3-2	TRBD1	CASSLTGGSYNSPLHF	TGTGCCAGCAGTCTCACAGGGGGCTCCTATAATTCACCCCTCCACTTT
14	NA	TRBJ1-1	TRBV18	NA	CASSLSEMNTEAFF	TGTGCCAGCTCACTATCAGAAATGAACACTGAAGCTTTCTTT
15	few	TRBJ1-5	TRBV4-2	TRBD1	CASSPNTGDGQPQHF	TGTGCCAGCAGCCCGAATACAGGGGACGGTCAGCCCCAGCATTTT